This T cell receptor (beta chain) was identified during a study of vaccination effects on CD4 cells after COVID-19. Study context: Samples that were drawn after vaccination came a median of 72 days after the second dose. Findings and caveats of the study: In healthy vaccinees, only 1 of 255 vaccine-induced clones cross-reacted with common cold coronaviruses. At late timepoints after vaccination, vaccine- and infection-induced clones shrank markedly.

As concerns this clone: Its antigen remains unidentified.

The method was immunoSEQ multiplex PCR; TCRdb's version includes in-frame clones alone and lacks a portion of them. Of about 60,000 clones detected, 78% appear once; the ten largest clones hold roughly 2%. Antigen-specific CD4+ T cells were first expanded with viral peptide pools by the ViraFEST assay and only then sequenced. On approximately day 9 of culture, CD4+ T cells were separated out. Two doses of either BNT162b2 or mRNA-1273 were given to each participant. Each culture had half its medium swapped for IL-2 medium on days 3 and 7. The material was CD4+ T cells from PBMCs cultured with HCoV-OC43 spike peptides, obtained after COVID-19 vaccination. Subset noted: HCoV-OC43 spike overlapping peptide pool stimulation. The TCR sequence derives from a human donor who received a COVID-19 vaccine.

CDR3 DNA sequence: TGTGCCAGCAGTGAAGCTAGAGGGGCAGCTTACAATGAGCAGTTCTTC. Translating gives CASSEARGAAYNEQFF. The gene calls are TRBV6-1 and TRBJ2-1, with D perhaps given as TRBD1 or TRBD2 (5 bases each). V dropped 0 bases and J dropped 4 bases, with 13 bases sitting between them. CDR1 is MNHNS, CDR2 SASEGT, per germline. CDR3 length: 16 amino acids.